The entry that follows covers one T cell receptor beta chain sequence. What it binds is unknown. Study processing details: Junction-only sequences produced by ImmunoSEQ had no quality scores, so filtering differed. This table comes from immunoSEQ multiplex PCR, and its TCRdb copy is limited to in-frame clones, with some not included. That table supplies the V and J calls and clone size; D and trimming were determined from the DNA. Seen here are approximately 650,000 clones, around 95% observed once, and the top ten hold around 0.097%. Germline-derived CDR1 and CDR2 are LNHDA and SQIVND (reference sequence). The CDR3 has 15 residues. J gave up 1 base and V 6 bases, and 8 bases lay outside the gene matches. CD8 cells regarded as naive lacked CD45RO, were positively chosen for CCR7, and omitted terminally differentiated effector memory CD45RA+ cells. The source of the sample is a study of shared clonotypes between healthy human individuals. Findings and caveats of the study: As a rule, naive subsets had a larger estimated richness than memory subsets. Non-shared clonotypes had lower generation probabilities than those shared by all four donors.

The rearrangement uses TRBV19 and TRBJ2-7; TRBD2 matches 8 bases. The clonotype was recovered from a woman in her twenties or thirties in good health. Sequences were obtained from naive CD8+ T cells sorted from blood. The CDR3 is CASSPSGYSSYEQYF. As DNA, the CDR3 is TGTGCCAGTAGCCCTAGCGGGTATTCTTCCTACGAGCAGTACTTC.